The clone carrying this T cell receptor (beta chain) was detected only a few times. Its target is not known. The data were taken from a study of neoadjuvant anti-PD-1 for oral cavity cancer. Regarding the study as a whole: Post-nivolumab, blood T cell clonality was significantly elevated in non-responders. With a few patients per group, TCR findings need larger cohorts.

Time point in this sample: after neoadjuvant nivolumab, at surgical resection. The protocol was immunoSEQ multiplex PCR, while the TCRdb copy is restricted to in-frame clones and leaves out a portion. The top ten hold around 3% of the sample, which has about 14,000 clones, less than 80% seen once. The material was PBMCs, obtained after nivolumab (anti-PD-1) treatment. The receptor was derived from a person aged 35-79 years with oral cavity squamous cell carcinoma.

The CDR3 nucleotides read TGTGCCAGCAGTTTAACCCGACTAGCCGGAGATACGCAGTATTTT. It codes for CASSLTRLAGDTQYF. The J gene is TRBJ2-3, the V gene TRBV28; 7 bases fit TRBD2. CDR3 size: 15 residues. Losses at the gene ends were 2 bases for V and 5 bases for J; bases not matched to a gene: 7. Germline V CDR1 and CDR2: MDHEN, SYDVKM.